The TCR beta chain described here comes from a study of blood T cell repertoires in COVID-19. Across the whole study: Some COVID-19 samples were acute and others convalescent; all came from the United States, Italy and Spain. T cells, B-cell-depleted T cells, or PBMCs provided the cDNA or gDNA that served as material.

CDR3 size: 14 residues. Germline loops: CDR1 KGHSH, CDR2 LQKENI. V was shortened by 3 bases and J by 3 bases, with 11 bases between the two germline ends. Sequenced by immunoSEQ multiplex PCR; TCRdb stores in-frame clones only, minus some. This sample carries some 150,000 clones, about 91% of them seen once, and the ten largest clones take less than 2%. J is TRBJ1-1 and V is TRBV18, with no clear D. This TCR was recovered from a woman aged 55-69 years with acute or convalescent COVID-19. Sequencing was performed on peripheral blood. The CDR3 DNA sequence: TGTGCCAGCTCACCCAGTCAGTTCGACACTGAAGCTTTCTTT. This translates into CASSPSQFDTEAFF. Using reference TRBV18 and TRBJ1-1 for the parts outside the CDR3, the full variable domain is NAGVMQNPRHLVRRRGQEARLRCSPMKGHSHVYWYRQLPEEGLKFMVYLQKENIIDESGMPKERFSAEFPKEGPSILRIQQVVRGDSAAYFCASSPSQFDTEAFFGQGTRLTVV.